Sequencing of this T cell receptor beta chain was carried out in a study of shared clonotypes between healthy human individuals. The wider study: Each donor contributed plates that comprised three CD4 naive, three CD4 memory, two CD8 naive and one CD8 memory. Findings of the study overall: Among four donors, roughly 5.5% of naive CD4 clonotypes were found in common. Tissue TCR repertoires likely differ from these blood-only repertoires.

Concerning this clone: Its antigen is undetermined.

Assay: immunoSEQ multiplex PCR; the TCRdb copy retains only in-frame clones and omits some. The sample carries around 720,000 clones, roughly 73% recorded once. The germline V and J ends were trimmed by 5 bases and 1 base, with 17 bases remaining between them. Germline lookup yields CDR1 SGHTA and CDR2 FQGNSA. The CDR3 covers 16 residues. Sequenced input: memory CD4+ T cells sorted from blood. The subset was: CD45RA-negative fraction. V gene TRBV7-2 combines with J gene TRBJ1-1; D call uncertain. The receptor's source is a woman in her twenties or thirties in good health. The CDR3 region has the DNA TGTGCCAGCAGCCCCCGGTGGAGAGGAACGAACACTGAAGCTTTCTTT. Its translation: CASSPRWRGTNTEAFF.